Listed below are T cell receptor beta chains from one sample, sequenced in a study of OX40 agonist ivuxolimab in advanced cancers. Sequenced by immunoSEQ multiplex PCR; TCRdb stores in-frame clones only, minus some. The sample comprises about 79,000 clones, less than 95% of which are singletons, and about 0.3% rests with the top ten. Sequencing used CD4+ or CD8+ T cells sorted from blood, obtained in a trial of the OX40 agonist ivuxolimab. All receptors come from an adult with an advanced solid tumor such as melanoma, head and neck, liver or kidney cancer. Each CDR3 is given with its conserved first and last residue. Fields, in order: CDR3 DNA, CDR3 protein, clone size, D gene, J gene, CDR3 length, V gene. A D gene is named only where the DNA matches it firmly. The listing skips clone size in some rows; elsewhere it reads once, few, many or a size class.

TGCGCCAGCAGCTCAACAGGGTTGAGGGATTCACCCCTCCACTTT,CASSSTGLRDSPLHF,.,.,TRBJ1-6,15,TRBV5-1
TGTGCCAGCAGCAGCAGCTCTGGAAACACCATATATTTT,CASSSSSGNTIYF,.,.,TRBJ1-3,13,TRBV9
TGTGCCAGCTCACCACCCAGCCTCTCTGGAAACACCATATATTTT,CASSPPSLSGNTIYF,.,.,TRBJ1-3,15,TRBV18
TGTGCCCCTGGGCGGGGGGCGGAAGAGACCCAGTACTTC,CAPGRGAEETQYF,few,TRBD2,TRBJ2-5,13,TRBV2
TGCAGCGTTGAAGTACAGGGGGGGACAGGTGCTTTCTTT,CSVEVQGGTGAFF,.,TRBD1,TRBJ1-1,13,TRBV29-1
TGTGCCAGCAGTTACTCTAAGGGATACAATGAGCAGTTCTTC,CASSYSKGYNEQFF,.,.,TRBJ2-1,14,TRBV6-5
TGTGCCAGCAGTTTGGGGACAGATTACTACGAGCAGTACTTC,CASSLGTDYYEQYF,.,TRBD1,TRBJ2-7,14,TRBV27
TGTGCCAGCAGCTCTAGCGGGGGAAGAGATACGCAGTATTTT,CASSSSGGRDTQYF,.,TRBD2,TRBJ2-3,14,TRBV9
TGTGCCAGCTCACCAGGAAGACAGGGTGAGACCCAGTACTTC,CASSPGRQGETQYF,.,TRBD1,TRBJ2-5,14,TRBV18
TGTGCCAGCAGTTCCCTGGGACAGGGGAAACAGCCCCAGCATTTT,CASSSLGQGKQPQHF,.,TRBD1,TRBJ1-5,15,TRBV27
TGCGCCAGCAGCCAACTTGGAGTAGATACGCAGTATTTT,CASSQLGVDTQYF,.,.,TRBJ2-3,13,TRBV4-1
TGCGCCAGCAGCCCGTCCAGACTAGCGGGGGGAACCATCTACGAGCAGTACTTC,CASSPSRLAGGTIYEQYF,.,TRBD2,TRBJ2-7,18,TRBV4-1
TGTGCCAGCAGTGAAAGGTCAGGAAGCTCCTATAATTCACCCCTCCACTTT,CASSERSGSSYNSPLHF,.,.,TRBJ1-6,17,TRBV2
TGTGCCAGCCGGGACAGGGTTTATGGCTACACCTTC,CASRDRVYGYTF,.,TRBD1,TRBJ1-2,12,TRBV27
TGTGCCAGCAGACCGGTGGGAGAGACCCAGTACTTC,CASRPVGETQYF,.,.,TRBJ2-5,12,TRBV2
TGCGCCAGCAGCTCAGGGACTAGCGGGGAGACCCAGTACTTC,CASSSGTSGETQYF,.,TRBD2,TRBJ2-5,14,TRBV5-1
TGTGCCAGCAGTTTGCGGGCCCACCAGCCCCAGCATTTT,CASSLRAHQPQHF,few,.,TRBJ1-5,13,TRBV28
TGTGCCACCGAGGGCGGGGGGCTCACAGATACGCAGTATTTT,CATEGGGLTDTQYF,.,TRBD2,TRBJ2-3,14,TRBV15
TGCGCCAGCAGTGTGAGGGGCTCCTACGAGCAGTACTTC,CASSVRGSYEQYF,.,.,TRBJ2-7,13,TRBV10-1
TGTGCCAGCAGTTTTCTGGATGGGAGGGAAAAAGAGACCCAGTACTTC,CASSFLDGREKETQYF,.,TRBD2,TRBJ2-5,16,TRBV27
TGCAGCCCCAAAAGGGCCGGGGAGCTGTTTTTT,CSPKRAGELFF,once,.,TRBJ2-2,11,TRBV29-1
TGTGCCAGCAGCCAACGTATCGAGACAGGGGACAATGAGCAGTTCTTC,CASSQRIETGDNEQFF,.,TRBD1,TRBJ2-1,16,TRBV4-2
TGTGCCAGCAGTTACGCCACCCGGAAGCAGCCCCAGCATTTT,CASSYATRKQPQHF,.,.,TRBJ1-5,14,TRBV6-5
TGCAGCGTTGGTTCCCAGTTTGGCTACACCTTC,CSVGSQFGYTF,.,.,TRBJ1-2,11,TRBV29-1
TGTGCCTGGAGTTTTCTGGCCTATGGCTACACCTTC,CAWSFLAYGYTF,.,.,TRBJ1-2,12,TRBV30
TGTGCCAGTAGCTTGAGGTGGGGGCAGGGGGCTCAGCCCCAGCATTTT,CASSLRWGQGAQPQHF,.,TRBD1,TRBJ1-5,16,TRBV19
TGTGCCAGCAGCCAAGATGCAGGGGCTTCCTACAATGAGCAGTTCTTC,CASSQDAGASYNEQFF,.,.,TRBJ2-1,16,TRBV14
TGTGCCAGCAGCTTCAATATAGCGCAAGAGACCCAGTACTTC,CASSFNIAQETQYF,.,.,TRBJ2-5,14,TRBV4-2
TGTGCCAGTACCTCGTCGGGGGCGTCGGGACAGCCCCAGCATTTT,CASTSSGASGQPQHF,few,.,TRBJ1-5,15,TRBV19
TGTGCCATAAAGACAGGGGCGAACGACTATGGCTACACCTTC,CAIKTGANDYGYTF,.,TRBD1,TRBJ1-2,14,TRBV10-3
TGTGCCAGCAGTTCCGGCATCTATTTGAGCGCGGCCCGTGAGACCCAGTACTTC,CASSSGIYLSAARETQYF,.,.,TRBJ2-5,18,TRBV27
TGTGCCAGCAGCTCCGGACAGGGAAGTCTTTACATAAATGAAGCTTTCTTT,CASSSGQGSLYINEAFF,.,TRBD1,TRBJ1-1,17,TRBV7-9
TGTGCCAGCAGCAGGGGACAGCTCCAAGAGACCCAGTACTTC,CASSRGQLQETQYF,.,TRBD1,TRBJ2-5,14,TRBV14
TGCGCCAGCAGATATGGGGTAGGCAGCAATAACTATGGCTACACCTTC,CASRYGVGSNNYGYTF,.,.,TRBJ1-2,16,TRBV5-1
TGTGCCAGTCGCGCCGGGACAGCTAACACCGGGGAGCTGTTTTTT,CASRAGTANTGELFF,.,TRBD1,TRBJ2-2,15,TRBV19
TGTGCCAGCAGTACCGACTACCCTGGAAACACCATATATTTT,CASSTDYPGNTIYF,.,.,TRBJ1-3,14,TRBV6-6
TGTGCCAGCAGCACCTGGACTAGCGGGGGGGCGAGTACGCAGTATTTT,CASSTWTSGGASTQYF,.,TRBD2,TRBJ2-3,16,TRBV5-6
TGTGCCAGCAGTGCGGACAGGGGCGGAGAGACCCAGTACTTC,CASSADRGGETQYF,.,TRBD1,TRBJ2-5,14,TRBV27
TGCGCCAGCAGCTTGCCTCGATTGGGGGGCGCGTGGCAGCCCCAGCATTTT,CASSLPRLGGAWQPQHF,.,.,TRBJ1-5,17,TRBV5-1
TGTGCCAGCAGGAGGGTAGCCCCCGAGACCCAGTACTTC,CASRRVAPETQYF,.,.,TRBJ2-5,13,TRBV28
TGTGCCAGCAGTCGCTTAGTTCGTGAAAAACTGTTTTTT,CASSRLVREKLFF,.,.,TRBJ1-4,13,TRBV7-6
TGTGCCAGCAGCCGCGGGACACCTAACACCGGGGAGCTGTTTTTT,CASSRGTPNTGELFF,.,.,TRBJ2-2,15,TRBV4-2
TGCGCCAGCAGCTACCAGGGGGACAGCACAGATACGCAGTATTTT,CASSYQGDSTDTQYF,.,TRBD1,TRBJ2-3,15,TRBV5-1
TGTGCCAGCAGCTTCACGGGGGTGGGGCAGACCCAGTACTTC,CASSFTGVGQTQYF,.,.,TRBJ2-5,14,TRBV7-8
TGTGCCAGCCAGAAACAGGATAGCACCGGAGAGCTGTTTTTT,CASQKQDSTGELFF,.,.,TRBJ2-2,14,TRBV7-6
TGTGCCAGCTCATTTATTTCAGGAGATGTAGCCAAAAACATTCAGTACTTC,CASSFISGDVAKNIQYF,few,.,TRBJ2-4,17,TRBV18
TGTGCCAGCAGCCCCGGGACAGGCCGCCGGCAGTTCTTC,CASSPGTGRRQFF,.,TRBD1,TRBJ2-1,13,TRBV5-6
TGTGCCAGCAGCTTACTGACAGGGGTGAACACTGAAGCTTTCTTT,CASSLLTGVNTEAFF,.,TRBD1,TRBJ1-1,15,TRBV7-2
TGTGCCAGCAGCTTTGGCCGGACCGGGGAGCTGTTTTTT,CASSFGRTGELFF,.,.,TRBJ2-2,13,TRBV11-2
TGCGCCAGCAACCCCGGGACTAGCGGGGCCGGGGAGCTGTTTTTT,CASNPGTSGAGELFF,.,TRBD2,TRBJ2-2,15,TRBV10-1
TGTGCCAGTACCTACAGCGGGACAGGGGCTACTGAAGCTTTCTTT,CASTYSGTGATEAFF,.,TRBD1,TRBJ1-1,15,TRBV19
TGTGCCAGCTCACCGGACGGAGCCAAAAACATTCAGTACTTC,CASSPDGAKNIQYF,.,.,TRBJ2-4,14,TRBV18
TGTGCCAGCAGGGGACAGGGTTTACTTAAAGCTTTCTTT,CASRGQGLLKAFF,.,TRBD1,TRBJ1-1,13,TRBV6-1
TGTGCCAGCAGTGAACAACTAGCGGCAGATACGCAGTATTTT,CASSEQLAADTQYF,.,TRBD2,TRBJ2-3,14,TRBV2
TGTGCCAGCAAAGAGGTGACGAGCGGGGATACGCAGTATTTT,CASKEVTSGDTQYF,.,.,TRBJ2-3,14,TRBV27
TGTGCCAGCAGTCCGAACTTGAACACCGGGGAGCTGTTTTTT,CASSPNLNTGELFF,.,.,TRBJ2-2,14,TRBV27